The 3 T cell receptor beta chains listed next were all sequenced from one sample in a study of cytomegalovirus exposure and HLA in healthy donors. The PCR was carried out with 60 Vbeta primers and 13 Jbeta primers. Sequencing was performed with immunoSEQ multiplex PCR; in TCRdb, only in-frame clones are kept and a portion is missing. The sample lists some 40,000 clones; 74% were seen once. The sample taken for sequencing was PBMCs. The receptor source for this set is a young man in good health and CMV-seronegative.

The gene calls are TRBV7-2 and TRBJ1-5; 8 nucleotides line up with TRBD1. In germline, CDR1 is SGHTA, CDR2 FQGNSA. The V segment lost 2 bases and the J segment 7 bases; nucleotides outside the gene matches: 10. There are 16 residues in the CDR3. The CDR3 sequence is CASSLNPGGAGQPQHF. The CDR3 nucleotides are TGTGCCAGCAGCTTAAACCCAGGGGGCGCAGGACAGCCCCAGCATTTT.

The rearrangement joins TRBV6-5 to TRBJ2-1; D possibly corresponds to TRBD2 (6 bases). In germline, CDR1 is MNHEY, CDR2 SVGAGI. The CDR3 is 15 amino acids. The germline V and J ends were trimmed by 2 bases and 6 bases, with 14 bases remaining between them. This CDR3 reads CASSYRDSRINEQFF. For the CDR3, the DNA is TGTGCCAGCAGTTACCGGGACTCGCGGATCAATGAGCAGTTCTTC.

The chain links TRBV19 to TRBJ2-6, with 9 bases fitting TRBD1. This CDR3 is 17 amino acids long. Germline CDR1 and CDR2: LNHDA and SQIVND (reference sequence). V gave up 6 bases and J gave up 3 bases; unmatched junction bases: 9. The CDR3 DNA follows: TGTGCCAGTAGGAAACCACAGGGGGCTGGTGGGGCCAACGTCCTGACTTTC. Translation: CASRKPQGAGGANVLTF.